The 6 T cell receptor beta chains presented below share a single source sample, sequenced in a study of T cells in Graves' hyperthyroidism and ophthalmopathy. Amplification of TCR beta CDR3 regions used RNA as the template. Carried out on the TCR CDR3, a first-round RT-PCR used the HTBI primer set. TCRdb used MiXCR to reprocess the multiplex PCR reads, holding one entry per CDR3 protein. The table includes 150,000 to 200,000 distinct CDR3 sequences, 9.4% detected once. Material: blood. The origin of the receptors is a woman between 18 and 30 years old with Graves' hyperthyroidism that later progressed to Graves' ophthalmopathy.

This clonotype was counted at least ten times. The V call is TRBV19, the J call TRBJ1-2; D remains unclear. Looked up from germline, CDR1 is LNHDA and CDR2 is SQIVND (reference sequence). The V and J ends lost 10 bases and 8 bases respectively, with 23 bases between them. There are 14 residues in the CDR3. In DNA, the CDR3 is TGTGCCAATATGGGCCGTCTAGGAGTCTGGGGCTACACCTTC. As protein: CANMGRLGVWGYTF.

The table lists this clonotype with many counts. J is TRBJ1-1 and V is TRBV18, with D hard to call. V lost 8 bases, J lost 0 bases, and 10 bases lay in between. Germline CDR1 reads KGHSH; CDR2 reads LQKENI. The CDR3 is made up of 13 amino acids. CDR3 loop: CASSPAVNTEAFF. The CDR3 bases are TGTGCCAGCAGCCCAGCGGTGAACACTGAAGCTTTCTTT.

This clonotype was recorded many times. J is TRBJ2-2 and V is TRBV29-1, with a possible D match to TRBD2 (6 bases). From germline, CDR1 is SQVTM and CDR2 ANQGSEA. The CDR3 consists of 14 residues. The CDR3: CTIRLERDTGELFF. CDR3 in DNA: TGCACCATCAGATTGGAGCGGGACACCGGGGAGCTGTTTTTT.

In its sample, this clonotype was seen many times. This rearrangement joins TRBV20-1 to TRBJ2-1; TRBD2 matches at 9 bases. Per germline, CDR1 DFQATT and CDR2 SNEGSKA (reference sequence). With 0 bases clipped from V and 3 bases from J, the junction kept 6 bases outside the gene matches. The CDR3 has 16 residues. The CDR3: CSARDRAGGSYNEQFF. Here the CDR3 DNA reads TGCAGTGCTAGAGATAGGGCGGGAGGGAGCTACAATGAGCAGTTCTTC.

This clonotype occurred many times. The chain carries TRBV29-1 and TRBJ1-1; no firm D call. The CDR3 has 14 residues. The V gene lost 4 bases and the J gene lost 3 bases, with 15 bases spanning the gap. Germline lookup yields CDR1 SQVTM and CDR2 ANQGSEA. The CDR3 DNA sequence: TGCAGCGTTGCAATAAGGGCCCTACACACTGAAGCTTTCTTT. Encoded protein: CSVAIRALHTEAFF.

This clonotype was picked up many times. This chain connects TRBV28 to TRBJ1-6, with D unresolved. The CDR3 covers 12 residues. Germline V gene sequence: CDR1 MDHEN, CDR2 SYDVKM. V lost 3 bases and J 11 bases, leaving 8 bases between the germline ends. CDR3 coding DNA: TGTGCCAGCAGTTTCAGTAGGGCACCCCTCCACTTT. As protein: CASSFSRAPLHF.